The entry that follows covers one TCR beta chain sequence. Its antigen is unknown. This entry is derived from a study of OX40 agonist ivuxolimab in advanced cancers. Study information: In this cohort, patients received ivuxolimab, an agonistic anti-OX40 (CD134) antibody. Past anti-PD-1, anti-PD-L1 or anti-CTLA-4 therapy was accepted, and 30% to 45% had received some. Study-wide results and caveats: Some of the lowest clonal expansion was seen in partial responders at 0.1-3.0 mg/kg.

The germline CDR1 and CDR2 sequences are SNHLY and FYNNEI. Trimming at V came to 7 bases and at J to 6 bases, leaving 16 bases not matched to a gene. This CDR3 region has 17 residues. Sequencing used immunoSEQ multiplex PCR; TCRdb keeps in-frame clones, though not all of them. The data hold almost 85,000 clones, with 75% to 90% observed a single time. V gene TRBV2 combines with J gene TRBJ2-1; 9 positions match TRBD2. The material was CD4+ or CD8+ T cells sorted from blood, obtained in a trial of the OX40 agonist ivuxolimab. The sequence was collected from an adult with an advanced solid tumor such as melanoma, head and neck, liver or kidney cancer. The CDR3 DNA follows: TGTGCCAGCATCGGCAAGCGGGGGGATCGCAAGGGCAATGAGCAGTTCTTC. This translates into CASIGKRGDRKGNEQFF.